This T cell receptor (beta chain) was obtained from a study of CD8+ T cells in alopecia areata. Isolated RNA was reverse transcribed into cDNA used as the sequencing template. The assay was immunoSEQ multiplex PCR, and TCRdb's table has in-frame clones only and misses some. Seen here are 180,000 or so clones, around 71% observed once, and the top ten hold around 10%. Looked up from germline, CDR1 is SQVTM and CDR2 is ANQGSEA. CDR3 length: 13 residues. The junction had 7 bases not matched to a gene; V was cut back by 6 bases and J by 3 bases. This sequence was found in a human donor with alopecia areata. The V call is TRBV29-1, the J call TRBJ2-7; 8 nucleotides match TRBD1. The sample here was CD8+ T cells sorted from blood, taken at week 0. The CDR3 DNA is TGCAGCGTACTAGGACAGGGCGGCTACGAGCAGTACTTC. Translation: CSVLGQGGYEQYF.